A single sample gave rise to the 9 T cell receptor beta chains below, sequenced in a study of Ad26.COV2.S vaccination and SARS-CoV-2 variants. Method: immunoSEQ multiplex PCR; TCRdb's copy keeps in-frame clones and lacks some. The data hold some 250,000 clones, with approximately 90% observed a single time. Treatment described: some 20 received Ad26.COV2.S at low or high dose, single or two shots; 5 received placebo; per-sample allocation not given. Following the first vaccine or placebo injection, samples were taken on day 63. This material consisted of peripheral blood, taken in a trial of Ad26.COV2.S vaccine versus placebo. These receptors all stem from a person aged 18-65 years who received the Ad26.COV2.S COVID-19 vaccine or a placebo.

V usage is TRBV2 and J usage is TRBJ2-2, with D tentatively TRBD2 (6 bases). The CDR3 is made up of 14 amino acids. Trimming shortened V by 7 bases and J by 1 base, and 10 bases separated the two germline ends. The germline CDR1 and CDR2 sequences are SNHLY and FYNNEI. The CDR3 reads CASNPAGNTGELFF. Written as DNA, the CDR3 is TGTGCCAGCAACCCAGCGGGGAACACCGGGGAGCTGTTTTTT.

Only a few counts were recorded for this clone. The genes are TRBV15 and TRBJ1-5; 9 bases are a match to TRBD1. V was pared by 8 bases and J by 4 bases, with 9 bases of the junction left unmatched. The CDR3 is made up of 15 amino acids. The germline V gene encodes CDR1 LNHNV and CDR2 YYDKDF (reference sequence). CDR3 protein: CATGTGFSSNQPQHF. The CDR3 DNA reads TGTGCCACCGGGACAGGGTTTAGTTCGAATCAGCCCCAGCATTTT. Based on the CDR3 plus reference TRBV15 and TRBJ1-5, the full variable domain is DAMVIQNPRYQVTQFGKPVTLSCSQTLNHNVMYWYQQKSSQAPKLLFHYYDKDFNNEADTPDNFQSRRPNTSFCFLDIRSPGLGDTAMYLCATGTGFSSNQPQHFGDGTRLSIL.

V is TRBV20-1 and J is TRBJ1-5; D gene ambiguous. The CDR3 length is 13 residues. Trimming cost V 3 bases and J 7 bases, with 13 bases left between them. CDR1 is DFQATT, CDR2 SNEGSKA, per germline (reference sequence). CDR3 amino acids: CSASSGVRQPQHF. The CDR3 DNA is TGCAGTGCTAGTAGCGGGGTCAGGCAGCCCCAGCATTTT.

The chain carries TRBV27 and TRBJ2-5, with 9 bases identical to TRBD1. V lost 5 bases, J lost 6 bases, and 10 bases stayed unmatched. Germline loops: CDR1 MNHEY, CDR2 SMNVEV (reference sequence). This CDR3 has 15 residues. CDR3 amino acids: CASSLTTGGGKTQYF. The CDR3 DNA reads TGTGCCAGCAGTCTTACTACAGGGGGCGGGAAGACCCAGTACTTC.

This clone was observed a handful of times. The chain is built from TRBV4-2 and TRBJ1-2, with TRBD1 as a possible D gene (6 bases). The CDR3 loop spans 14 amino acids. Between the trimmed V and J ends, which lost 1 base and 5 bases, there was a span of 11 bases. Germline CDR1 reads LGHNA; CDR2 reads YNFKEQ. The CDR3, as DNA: TGTGCCAGCAGCCAAGCAGGGGCAACATATGGCTACACCTTC. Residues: CASSQAGATYGYTF.

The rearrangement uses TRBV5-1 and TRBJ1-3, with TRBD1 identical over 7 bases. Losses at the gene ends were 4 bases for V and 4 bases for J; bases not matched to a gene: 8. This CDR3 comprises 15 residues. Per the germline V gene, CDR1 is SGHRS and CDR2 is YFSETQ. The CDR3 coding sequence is TGCGCCAGCAGCCCGACAACAGGGGCCGGAAACACCATATATTTT. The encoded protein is CASSPTTGAGNTIYF.

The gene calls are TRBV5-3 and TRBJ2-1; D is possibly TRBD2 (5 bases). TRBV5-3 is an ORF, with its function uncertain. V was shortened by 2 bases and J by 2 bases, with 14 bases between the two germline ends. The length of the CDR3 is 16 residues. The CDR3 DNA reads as TGTGCCAGAAGCTTTCGGGTGAGGGTTCCCTACAATGAGCAGTTCTTC. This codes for CARSFRVRVPYNEQFF.

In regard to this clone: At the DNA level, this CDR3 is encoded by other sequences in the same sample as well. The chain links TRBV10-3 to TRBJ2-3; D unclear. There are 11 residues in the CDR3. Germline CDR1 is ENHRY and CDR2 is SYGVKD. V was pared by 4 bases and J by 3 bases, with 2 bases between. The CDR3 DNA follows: TGTGCCATCAGTGGTACAGATACGCAGTATTTT. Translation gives CAISGTDTQYF.

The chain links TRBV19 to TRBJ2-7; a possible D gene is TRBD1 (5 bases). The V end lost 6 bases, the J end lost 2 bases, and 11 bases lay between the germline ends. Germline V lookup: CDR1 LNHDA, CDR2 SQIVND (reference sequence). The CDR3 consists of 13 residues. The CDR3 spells CASRPTDTYEQYF. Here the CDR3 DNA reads TGTGCCAGTAGGCCGACAGATACCTACGAGCAGTACTTC. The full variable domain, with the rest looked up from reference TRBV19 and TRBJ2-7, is DGGITQSPKYLFRKEGQNVTLSCEQNLNHDAMYWYRQDPGQGLRLIYYSQIVNDFQKGDIAEGYSVSREKKESFPLTVTSAQKNPTAFYLCASRPTDTYEQYFGPGTRLTVT.